This section outlines one T cell receptor beta chain sequence together with its context. Its antigen is still unknown. Base qualities are not at hand, and no much larger clone is one base apart. Read against the paper, the sample's time point label means: pre-sensitization, week 0. This specimen's treatment or condition label, interpreted: therapeutic diphenylcyclopropenone sensitization with weekly scalp DPC. At each patch-test visit, blood was drawn before the patch test was applied. Eligible patients were aged 18 to 70, diagnosed with alopecia, deemed suitable for DPC therapy, and excluded if pregnant. Unfractionated whole blood was collected in Tempus Blood RNA tubes, and total RNA was extracted from that blood. This record comes from a study of human T cells and chemical hapten exposure (dated by TCRdb to the early 2020s). Context from the whole study: For sensitization, 2% DPC in acetone was applied to a 2 cm by 2 cm area of upper inner arm skin. Patient blood was sampled pre-sensitization (week 0) and at 2, 6 and about 24 weeks after DPC sensitization. Throughout the study period of roughly 24 weeks, patients also received therapeutic DPC doses to the scalp every week. For TCR sequencing, blood came from 25 to 30 alopecia patients at anywhere from one to four time points (pre-sensitization, 2, 6 and 24 weeks). Patch testing was done on the upper back using Finn chambers containing 0.01% DPC, and results were scored after 6 days according to International Contact Dermatitis Research Group standards. Libraries were pooled for sequencing, and variation in per-sample TCR yields was attributed mainly to small differences in library volumes within the pool. The study tracked peripheral blood TCR repertoire changes in vivo during primary and secondary sensitization to the hapten diphenylcyclopropenone (DPC) in alopecia patients. Most of the patients in the cohort were female, and the cohort covered alopecia areata with under or over 50% scalp involvement, alopecia totalis and alopecia universalis. Beyond this particular receptor, the publication reports: The number of PT1 expanded TCRs positively correlated with patch test score, significant at thresholds 8, 16 and 32 but not 4. DPC sensitization did not change the number of TCRs with a frequency above 1 in 1000, and there was no evidence of changes in global repertoire structure. Compared with pre-sensitization or healthy control sets, expanded TCRs formed significantly more large CDR3 similarity clusters, which is consistent with antigen-driven responses. After repeated subsampling, changes were observed in the strength of the expansion versus patch-test correlation and in the threshold at which the correlation became significant. Because all patients had alopecia, a presumed autoimmune disease, the immune response of the patients might differ from that of healthy individuals.

The CDR3 numbers 16 residues from cysteine through phenylalanine. The read is trimmed to its CDR3 DNA, 48 bases read in frame from base 1. The germline V and J ends show losses of 5 bases and 10 bases respectively, and no gene match explains 16 bases of the junction. In the germline V gene, CDR1 corresponds to MNHEY and CDR2 to SVGEGT. Libraries were prepared through RACE. The instrument was a NextSeq 500. During library preparation, unique molecular identifiers were attached to individual cDNA molecules so that TCRs could be counted in a quantitative, reproducible way. Each blood RNA sample was used to sequence both TCR alpha and TCR beta chains. The original pipeline was this. Samples had a median of about 96,000 TCRs, with a range from roughly 20,000 to 690,600. The Decombinator software suite was used to annotate V, J and CDR3 in the TCR reads. For the PS versus PT1 abundance plots, all samples were subsampled to the same number of TCRs (28,000). Expanded TCRs were defined as absent before sensitization and observed at least eight times at the 2-week time point. The raw public reads went through TCRdb reprocessing: fastp at Q25, MiXCR clone calling, in-frame beta chains kept. CDR3 protein duplicates are merged, each entry listing the most common genes and DNA. TCRdb, not the authors, supplied the V and J calls. For this sample the table gives 380,000 or so distinct CDR3 sequences, of which 5.5% were detected only once. Around 8.6% of the sample rests with the top ten.

The source was whole blood, collected in connection with sensitization to the hapten diphenylcyclopropenone (DPC). The chain links TRBV6-2 or TRBV6-3 with TRBJ1-5; TRBD1 agrees with 8 junctional bases. The TCR originated in a young woman with alopecia areata. Some clones in this sample may be carry-over from other donors' samples. The DNA sequence is TGTGCCAGCAGTATCCCCGGGACAGGAGCCTTTACACCCCAGCATTTT. Its amino acids are CASSIPGTGAFTPQHF.